The clone carrying this T cell receptor beta chain occurred many times. Its antigen is currently unknown. Trimming took off 2 bases at V and 0 bases at J, with 13 bases between the two ends. Germline V CDR1 and CDR2: SGHTA, FQGNSA. This CDR3 is built from 16 residues. The data are from a study of T cells in Graves' hyperthyroidism and ophthalmopathy. Researchers took RNA transcripts and amplified the TCR beta CDR3 regions from them. TCR CDR3 underwent first-round RT-PCR with the HTBI primer set. TCRdb reprocessed the multiplex PCR reads with MiXCR, giving one entry per CDR3 protein. The repertoire holds roughly 400,000 distinct CDR3 sequences, with more than 15% as singletons. Thyroid ultrasound, orbital computed tomography, clinical symptoms, and serum thyroxine and TRAb underpinned diagnoses. Study-level results: A 13 V-J model separated ophthalmopathy from stable hyperthyroidism.

The specimen sequenced was blood. The receptor comes from a woman under 30 with Graves' hyperthyroidism that later progressed to Graves' ophthalmopathy. The chain links TRBV7-2 to TRBJ1-1; a weak D match, TRBD1 (6 bases). The CDR3: CASSLMAQGLNTEAFF. The CDR3 nucleotides are TGTGCCAGCAGCTTAATGGCACAGGGCCTGAACACTGAAGCTTTCTTT.